This TCR beta chain was sequenced during a study of T cell responses to AZD1222 COVID-19 vaccine. The repertoire was sequenced with immunoSEQ multiplex PCR; TCRdb's copy has only in-frame clones and lacks some. The sample contains 100,000 to 140,000 clones, 80% to 95% of which appear only once. Comment on this clone: Its antigen is unknown.

Whole-study findings and limits: Donor demographics were predominantly white British with a female majority; clonal diversity may be underestimated. Spike-specific TCR depth and breadth grew after two AZD1222 doses.

Germline loops: CDR1 LGHDT, CDR2 YNNKEL (reference sequence). V lost 1 base, J lost 14 bases, and 12 bases lay in between. The CDR3 sequence is 13 residues long. Sample: peripheral blood, taken 28 days after the second AZD1222 dose. The TCR sequence derives from an adult who received the AZD1222 COVID-19 vaccine. This chain connects TRBV3-1 (or the pseudogene TRBV3-2) to TRBJ1-6; D is undetermined. The CDR3 DNA reads TGTGCCAGCAGCCAAGTTGGGCCTAAAGCCCTCCACTTT. Translated: CASSQVGPKALHF.